This T cell receptor (beta chain) was observed in a study of cytomegalovirus exposure and HLA in healthy donors. Study information: Membership in the Caucasian-associated ancestry cluster was found for 81% of a few hundred genotyped donors.

Comments on this clone: The antigen remains unidentified.

Broader study findings: Altogether, some 160 TCR beta chains were recorded as cytomegalovirus-associated. Sequencing had likely introduced a cluster of highly shared sequence variants as an artifact. TCR beta V- and J-gene trimming was later associated with a missense DCLRE1C variant.

Trimming pared 8 bases from V and 7 bases from J, leaving 24 bases between. The CDR3 extends over 15 amino acids. In germline, CDR1 is SGHRS, CDR2 YFSETQ. PCR primers comprised 60 Vbeta and 13 Jbeta primers. Measured with immunoSEQ multiplex PCR; TCRdb has only the in-frame clones, and not every one. The table lists some 150,000 clones, roughly 82% of them singletons. This TCR was recovered from a man aged 25 to 40 in good health and CMV-seropositive. The chain is built from TRBV5-1 and TRBJ1-2, with D possibly TRBD1 on 5 matching bases. What was sequenced was PBMCs. CDR3 residues: CASAREDTGMSGYTF. The CDR3 nucleotides are TGCGCCAGTGCCAGGGAAGATACAGGTATGAGTGGCTACACCTTC.